The TCR beta chain under discussion was sequenced for a study of tumor-infiltrating lymphocytes in glioblastoma multiforme listed by TCRdb under 2017. Looking at the study overall: The study tested whether intratumoral genomic heterogeneity fosters TIL diversity by jointly investigating somatic mutations, TIL diversity and immune response activity. The research as a whole found: Only one glioblastoma patient was included in the TCR and somatic mutation analysis, limiting generalizability. Because T cells carry unequal numbers of TCR transcripts, RNA-based TCR sequencing may distort clone frequencies. The authors noted that sorting T cells into functional subsets, which was not done in this study, would be a future improvement.

Using a modified ARM-PCR protocol with multiple V-beta primers and a C-beta primer, the team built TCRB libraries from RNA through three nested multiplex PCR rounds. Starting from approximately 0.49 ug of total RNA, TCRB-specific cDNA was synthesized using ProtoScript II Reverse Transcriptase and a C-beta primer. The description of the TCRB libraries did not mention any unique molecular identifiers. In the third PCR, barcodes and adapters were added over about 23 cycles using Deep VentR (exo-) polymerase, and bands of 250-500 bp were then gel purified. An Illumina HiSeq 2500 generating 250 bp paired-end reads was used to sequence the TCRB libraries. From the authors' description of their analysis: The reads were cleaned with Trimmomatic, merged with FLASH and assigned V, D and J segments with MiGEC before being analyzed in VDJtools. Repertoire diversity was quantified with the Shannon-Wiener diversity index calculated using VDJtools. The public reads were run again by TCRdb, first through fastp at Q25 and then through MiXCR, and only productive beta chains were kept. Each CDR3 protein appears once, grouped with its most common genes and DNA. The authors' filters were not applied to this entry. A total of 30,000 or so distinct CDR3 sequences appear in this sample, more than 55% of them only once. The ten largest clones take up roughly 31% of the sample.

To note about this clonotype: No antigen is known for it. Base-call qualities are not available, and no considerably larger clone is one nucleotide away.

The AllPrep DNA/RNA mini kit was used to purify genomic DNA and total RNA simultaneously from each of the nine to eleven tumor samples. Every RNA sample had an RNA integrity number above 6.5 and an OD 260/280 ratio above 1.9. From the cysteine through the phenylalanine, the CDR3 covers 12 amino acids. The kept DNA is CDR3 alone, 36 bases in frame from the first base. Trimmed from V: 6 bases; trimmed from J: 9 bases; junction bases lacking a gene match: 4. CDR1 PRHDT and CDR2 FYEKMQ are derived from the germline V gene (reference sequence). Input material: brain tumor tissue. The chain couples TRBV13 to TRBJ2-1; TRBD2 aligns with 8 central bases. The origin of this receptor is a male donor with glioblastoma. The DNA sequence is as follows: TGTGCCAGCAGTATTAGCGGGACTGAGCAGTTCTTC. Its coded protein is CASSISGTEQFF. Supplemented by the reference TRBV13 and TRBJ2-1 proteins around the CDR3, the complete variable domain is AAGVIQSPRHLIKEKRETATLKCYPIPRHDTVYWYQQGPGQDPQFLISFYEKMQSDKGSIPDRFSAQQFSDYHSELNMSSLELGDSALYFCASSISGTEQFFGPGTRLTVL.